This T cell receptor (beta chain) was identified in a study of post-analysis software for immune sequencing data. Turning to the study itself: Recorded disease courses covered relapsing-remitting, secondary progressive and progressive-relapsing multiple sclerosis. Some patients had no subtype annotation.

Concerning this clonotype: Its matching antigen is unknown.

Per the germline V gene, CDR1 is SGHDT and CDR2 is YYEEEE. The CDR3 extends over 15 amino acids. The V segment lost 4 bases and the J segment 5 bases; nucleotides outside the gene matches: 10. Findings of the study overall: Relative to controls, patients had several TRBV segments at higher frequency, with TRBV5-6, TRBV5-1 and TRBV20-1 among these. Same-batch samples co-clustered strongly by F measure. For normalized Chao1 diversity, multiple sclerosis patients scored significantly lower than controls did.

Unique molecular identifiers were built into the TCR beta cDNA libraries. T cells numbering roughly 1 to 10 million yielded roughly 0.5 million cDNA molecules. MiXCR was run by TCRdb on the PCR reads, yielding one entry per CDR3 protein. The data contain hundreds of thousands of distinct CDR3 sequences, just under 30% of them singletons. The V call is TRBV5-6, the J call TRBJ2-7; 9 bases align to TRBD1. The sequenced sample was blood. The receptor comes from a girl aged 10-17 years with multiple sclerosis. In DNA, the CDR3 is TGTGCCAGCAGCACTCGGTCCGGGACAGGGAACGAGCAGTACTTC. This gives the protein CASSTRSGTGNEQYF.